This record covers a single TCR beta chain. Germline loops: CDR1 SGHTA, CDR2 FQGNSA. The length of the CDR3 is 12 residues. The data derive from a study of monozygotic twins with inflammatory bowel disease. TCRdb re-called the 5' RACE reads, yielding one record per CDR3 amino acid sequence without DNA. The listing records around 410,000 distinct CDR3 sequences. Sequencing used blood. The chain links TRBV7-2 to TRBJ2-1. The source of this sequence is a human donor with ulcerative colitis or Crohn's disease, or a healthy co-twin of an affected twin (not recorded which). This CDR3 is CASSSVGHEQFF.